This T cell receptor (beta chain) was documented in a study of shared clonotypes between healthy human individuals. In the original analysis: Filtering differed, since immunoSEQ gave only junction sequences and no quality scores. The table came from immunoSEQ multiplex PCR; TCRdb's copy has only in-frame clones and leaves some out. V and J calls and clone size are copied from that table; D and trimming were computed from the DNA. The sample consists of 2.3 million or so clones, 85% to 95% of them appearing once. CDR3 length: 13 amino acids. Germline V lookup: CDR1 KGHSH, CDR2 LQKENI. V was pared by 6 bases and J by 2 bases, with 8 bases between. Splitting of CD4+ cells produced CD45RA+ naive and CD45RA-negative memory subsets.

This sequence was found in a man between 18 and 35 years old in good health. Some clones in this sample may be carry-over from other donors' samples. The specimen sequenced was naive CD4+ T cells from PBMCs. The subset was: CD45RA+ positively selected. The rearrangement links TRBV18 to TRBJ1-5; TRBD1 might be the D (5 bases). CDR3 nucleotide sequence: TGTGCCAGCTCCAGGGACGGCAATCAGCCCCAGCATTTT. Its translation: CASSRDGNQPQHF. Together with reference TRBV18 and TRBJ1-5, the CDR3 gives the full variable domain: NAGVMQNPRHLVRRRGQEARLRCSPMKGHSHVYWYRQLPEEGLKFMVYLQKENIIDESGMPKERFSAEFPKEGPSILRIQQVVRGDSAAYFCASSRDGNQPQHFGDGTRLSIL.